The 10 T cell receptor delta chains listed next were all sequenced from one sample in a study of Vδ1+ human thymocytes. Notes on the study in general: In the thymus, TRG and TRD repertoires looked highly polyclonal with Gaussian CDR3 lengths.

For these receptors, no antigen is known. The template was reverse-transcribed extracted RNA. Pooled V-gene forward primers with one constant-region reverse primer generated the CDR3 amplicons by multiplex PCR. TCRdb re-processed the multiplex PCR reads using CATT. This table holds about 75,000 delta-chain clones, around 32% found once. Input material: Vdelta1+ gamma-delta thymocytes from the thymus. Stated subset: FACS-sorted CD3+ TCRalphabeta- TCRVdelta1+ TCRVdelta2- thymocytes. The receptors come from a boy younger than two who had congenital heart surgery.

This clone has just a few counts. The same CDR3 arises from other DNA sequences in this sample as well. The gene calls are TRDV1 and TRDJ1, with TRDD3 matching 11 bases. V shed 0 bases and J 0 bases; nucleotides not matched to a gene: 21. The CDR3 has 23 residues. CDR1 and CDR2 (germline): TSWWSYY, QGS. The CDR3 DNA sequence: TGTGCTCTTGGGGAACTCCCCGTTTCCTACGTAGCCCTACTGGGGGATAACACCGATAAACTCATCTTT. Amino acid sequence: CALGELPVSYVALLGDNTDKLIF.

This clone occurred a few times. The chain combines TRDV1 with TRDJ1; 8 nucleotides match TRDD3. CDR1 and CDR2 from the germline V gene are TSWWSYY and QGS. V dropped 1 base and J dropped 0; count of bases not matched to a gene: 28. This CDR3 is 24 amino acids long. The DNA for the CDR3 is TGTGCTCTTGGGGAACCGGTCCCACGACCCCAATACTCCTTCACTGGGGGGTACACCGATAAACTCATCTTT. This gives the protein CALGEPVPRPQYSFTGGYTDKLIF.

The chain is built from TRDV1 and TRDJ1; weak D call: TRDD3 (5 bases). V gave up 4 bases and J gave up 6 bases, with 12 bases separating them. CDR1 is TSWWSYY and CDR2 is QGS in the germline V gene. The CDR3 runs 13 residues. The CDR3 loop is CALGVHLGHKLIF. The DNA of the CDR3 is TGTGCTCTTGGGGTCCATCTGGGCCATAAACTCATCTTT.

This chain links TRDV1 with TRDJ1; D possibly corresponds to TRDD3 (6 bases). The CDR3 totals 23 residues. Trimming stripped 9 bases from V and 1 base from J, with 42 bases between. Germline CDR1 and CDR2: TSWWSYY and QGS. Here the CDR3 DNA reads TGTGCTCTGGCGGATCTATGGAGGGGATCCCGTGTCAACTTCCACTCCGTCACCGATAAACTCATCTTT. It codes for CALADLWRGSRVNFHSVTDKLIF.

The table lists this clone with a few counts. The chain joins TRDV1 to TRDJ1; 10 bases fit TRDD3. CDR1 and CDR2 from the germline V gene are TSWWSYY and QGS. V shed 6 bases, J shed 5 bases, and the junction held 33 bases outside the gene matches. This CDR3 is built from 23 residues. CDR3 in DNA: TGTGCTCTTGGAACCCGACCTTTCCTACCCCTGCTTGAGGGGGATACGCGGGAGGATAAACTCATCTTT. Amino acid sequence: CALGTRPFLPLLEGDTREDKLIF.

This clone has only a few counts. The chain joins TRDV1 to TRDJ1; TRDD3 matches 8 bases. Germline V lookup: CDR1 TSWWSYY, CDR2 QGS. This CDR3 region has 19 residues. The J segment lost 7 bases and the V segment lost 3 bases, leaving 22 bases of the junction unmatched. The CDR3, as DNA: TGTGCTCTTGGGGATAGAATCTACGAGGGCTGGGGGAGTCCGATTAAACTCATCTTT. It codes for CALGDRIYEGWGSPIKLIF.

This clone was counted a few times. V is TRDV1 and J is TRDJ1; 12 nucleotides line up with TRDD3. Germline CDR1 TSWWSYY, CDR2 QGS. The trim removed 5 bases at V and 7 bases at J, leaving 32 bases unmatched. The CDR3 has 23 amino acids. The CDR3 here is CALGHQLPPVPWGIRGGIIKLIF. The CDR3 region has the DNA TGTGCTCTTGGGCATCAACTTCCCCCAGTTCCCTGGGGGATACGCGGAGGGATAATTAAACTCATCTTT.

The V call is TRDV2, the J call TRDJ1; 12 nucleotides line up with TRDD3. J lost 0 bases, V lost 7 bases, and 5 bases had no gene match. The germline CDR1 and CDR2 sequences are GEAIGNYY and EKD. The CDR3 loop spans 15 amino acids. CDR3 amino acids: CAWVWGIRYTDKLIF. The CDR3 nucleotides read TGTGCCTGGGTCTGGGGGATACGTTACACCGATAAACTCATCTTT.

The V gene is TRDV1, the J gene TRDJ1; the D is unclear. The CDR3 has 13 amino acids. Germline-derived CDR1 and CDR2 are TSWWSYY and QGS. Trimming removed 3 bases from V and 2 bases from J, with 7 bases in between. DNA of the CDR3: TGTGCTCTTGGGGAGGACTTGACCGATAAACTCATCTTT. It encodes CALGEDLTDKLIF.

This clone was detected only a few times. This chain links TRDV1 with TRDJ1, with a possible D match to TRDD2 (5 bases). Germline V gene lookup returns CDR1 TSWWSYY and CDR2 QGS. V gave up 0 bases and J gave up 0 bases, with 11 bases separating them. CDR3 length equals 16 residues. The CDR3 loop is CALGELTYPHTDKLIF. CDR3 sequence (DNA): TGTGCTCTTGGGGAACTAACCTACCCCCACACCGATAAACTCATCTTT.